Below are 16 T cell receptor beta chains sequenced from a single sample in a study of T cells in Graves' hyperthyroidism and ophthalmopathy. Amplification of TCR beta CDR3 regions used RNA as the template. HTBI primers were the set used in a first-round RT-PCR of the TCR CDR3. MiXCR, run by TCRdb on the multiplex PCR reads, gives a single entry per CDR3 protein. This sample yields approximately 600,000 distinct CDR3 sequences, of which approximately 15% are seen a single time; roughly 6.9% belongs to the top ten. The sequenced sample consisted of blood. These receptors originate from a young woman with Graves' ophthalmopathy.

The CDR3: CASSLAGHRLNSPLHF. In DNA, the CDR3 is TGTGCCAGCAGCTTGGCGGGACACCGACTTAATTCACCCCTCCACTTT. The chain has TRBV7-2 and TRBJ1-6; TRBD1 is a possible D gene (6 bases). The CDR3 is made up of 16 amino acids. The V and J ends lost 3 bases and 6 bases respectively, with 15 bases between them. Germline V lookup: CDR1 SGHTA, CDR2 FQGNSA. The variable domain in full, with the rest retrieved from reference TRBV7-2 and TRBJ1-6, is GAGVSQSPSNKVTEKGKDVELRCDPISGHTALYWYRQSLGQGLEFLIYFQGNSAPDKSGLPSDRFSAERTGGSVSTLTIQRTQQEDSAVYLCASSLAGHRLNSPLHFGNGTRLTVT.

The table lists this clonotype with many counts. This sequence joins TRBV29-1 and TRBJ2-1; D possibly corresponds to TRBD2 (5 bases). V dropped 0 bases and J dropped 9 bases, with 12 bases sitting between them. Germline lookup yields CDR1 SQVTM and CDR2 ANQGSEA. The CDR3 has 13 residues. CDR3 protein: CSVEDRVAIEQFF. The CDR3, as DNA: TGCAGCGTTGAAGATCGTGTAGCGATTGAGCAGTTCTTC.

Many counts were recorded for this clonotype. The V gene is TRBV7-9, the J gene TRBJ2-1, with 11 bases matching TRBD2. The CDR3 is made up of 15 amino acids. CDR1 and CDR2 (germline): SEHNR, FQNEAQ (reference sequence). With V trimmed by 4 bases and J by 9 bases, 8 bases remained unmatched. This CDR3 is CASSYRASGRSEQFF. For the CDR3, the DNA is TGTGCCAGCAGCTATCGCGCTAGCGGGAGGAGTGAGCAGTTCTTC.

The J gene is TRBJ2-5, the V gene TRBV18; the D gene is possibly TRBD1 (5 bases). The germline gives CDR1 KGHSH, CDR2 LQKENI. This CDR3 region has 14 residues. Trimming took off 3 bases at V and 3 bases at J, with 11 bases between the two ends. The CDR3 nucleotides are TGTGCCAGCTCACCTCGACAAGGGGAAGAGACCCAGTACTTC. Its translation is CASSPRQGEETQYF.

This clonotype showed up just a few times. The chain carries TRBV19 and TRBJ1-5; the match to TRBD1 covers 7 bases. Per germline, CDR1 LNHDA and CDR2 SQIVND (reference sequence). The CDR3 is made up of 18 amino acids. The junction had 12 bases not matched to a gene; V was cut back by 4 bases and J by 0 bases. The CDR3 loop is CASSKTRGLRTSNQPQHF. The CDR3 bases are TGTGCCAGTAGTAAGACGAGGGGGCTTAGGACTAGCAATCAGCCCCAGCATTTT.

V usage is TRBV20-1 and J usage is TRBJ2-7; 7 bases are a match to TRBD2. CDR1 is DFQATT, CDR2 SNEGSKA, per germline (reference sequence). V was clipped by 6 bases and J by 1 base; unmatched bases: 12. The length of the CDR3 is 15 residues. CDR3 in amino acids: CSADYLAGASYEQYF. DNA for the CDR3: TGCAGTGCGGATTATTTGGCGGGAGCGTCCTACGAGCAGTACTTC.

This clonotype was counted a few times. The V and J genes are TRBV12-3 or TRBV12-4 and TRBJ1-1, with D perhaps TRBD1 (5 bases). This CDR3 has 14 amino acids. V lost 2 bases, J lost 4 bases, and 11 bases lay in between. The CDR3 here is CASSLFAGGTEAFF. CDR3 sequence (DNA): TGTGCCAGCAGTTTATTCGCTGGGGGCACTGAAGCTTTCTTT.

J is TRBJ2-7 and V is TRBV28, with TRBD2 identical over 10 bases. In germline, CDR1 is MDHEN, CDR2 SYDVKM. The CDR3 sequence is 14 residues long. V dropped 6 bases and J dropped 2; count of bases not matched to a gene: 4. CDR3 sequence: CASRHSGRAYEQYF. The CDR3 bases are TGTGCCAGCAGACACAGCGGGAGGGCCTACGAGCAGTACTTC.

This clonotype has a count of ten or more. CDR3 region: CASSPDSIRDTQYF. The DNA of the CDR3 is TGTGCCAGCAGCCCTGATTCTATTCGGGATACGCAGTATTTT. The gene calls are TRBV6-1 and TRBJ2-3; D is undetermined. V dropped 6 bases and J dropped 6 bases, with 16 bases sitting between them. Per the germline V gene, CDR1 is MNHNS and CDR2 is SASEGT. This CDR3 comprises 14 residues.

Concerning this clonotype: With a much larger clone just one base away, this may be a read error. The gene calls are TRBV12-3 or TRBV12-4 and TRBJ1-5; 8 positions match TRBD1. The CDR3 runs to 16 residues. CDR3 loop: CASSSRTGTGNQHQHF. The CDR3 DNA reads as TGTGCCAGCAGCTCGAGGACAGGGACTGGCAATCAGCACCAGCATTTT.

This clonotype was picked up many times. This rearrangement joins TRBV20-1 to TRBJ2-1; TRBD2 agrees at 10 bases. CDR1 is DFQATT, CDR2 SNEGSKA, per germline (reference sequence). The CDR3 runs to 15 residues. The J segment lost 7 bases and the V segment lost 1 base, leaving 7 bases of the junction unmatched. CDR3 sequence (DNA): TGCAGTGCTAGAGCGCAGCGGGAGGGCCTGAATGAGCAGTTCTTC. This codes for CSARAQREGLNEQFF.

This clonotype has a count of ten or more. The genes are TRBV20-1 and TRBJ2-7, with 10 bases identical to TRBD2. Germline CDR1 reads DFQATT; CDR2 reads SNEGSKA (reference sequence). The CDR3 extends over 19 amino acids. Trimming at V came to 0 bases and at J to 2 bases, leaving 16 bases not matched to a gene. CDR3 nucleotides: TGCAGTGCTAGAGATATGAGCGGGAGGGCCAAACTGCTAACCTACGAGCAGTACTTC. Its protein is CSARDMSGRAKLLTYEQYF.

Details on this clonotype: Since a much larger clone is just one base distant, this may be a read error. This is likely a read error, given that the CDR3 carries no conserved phenylalanine or tryptophan at its end. The chain joins TRBV11-3 to TRBJ2-6; 11 bases are shared with TRBD1. The CDR3 extends over 17 amino acids. Germline V lookup: CDR1 SGHNT, CDR2 YENEEA. The ends lost 5 bases at V and 4 bases at J; junction bases unmatched: 7. The CDR3: CASSGRTGGDGANVLTL. For the CDR3, the DNA is TGTGCCAGCAGCGGGCGGACAGGGGGCGACGGGGCCAACGTCCTGACTCTC.

This clonotype was seen many times. The chain employs TRBV6-5 and TRBJ2-1; D remains unclear. Germline loops: CDR1 MNHEY, CDR2 SVGAGI. Between the trimmed V and J ends, which lost 0 bases and 7 bases, there was a span of 7 bases. The CDR3 covers 13 residues. Here the CDR3 reads CASSYSWGNEQFF. CDR3 sequence (DNA): TGTGCCAGCAGTTACTCGTGGGGTAATGAGCAGTTCTTC.

The rearrangement joins TRBV7-9 to TRBJ1-4, with a weak D call TRBD1 (6 bases). The ends were cut back, 5 bases at V and 0 bases at J, with 16 bases in the middle. CDR3 size: 17 residues. CDR1 and CDR2 (germline): SEHNR, FQNEAQ (reference sequence). DNA of the CDR3: TGTGCCAGCAGCCCGGTCCGGGGGCCCCCAACTAATGAAAAACTGTTTTTT. This translates into CASSPVRGPPTNEKLFF.

J is TRBJ2-7 and V is TRBV6-2 or TRBV6-3; D is unresolved. Germline V gene data show CDR1 as MNHEY and CDR2 as SVGEGT. Trimming took 1 base from V and 6 from J, leaving 16 bases between them. The CDR3 extends over 15 amino acids. The CDR3 coding sequence is TGTGCCAGCAGTTACTGGCAAAACGGCAGGAGCGAGCAGTACTTC. Protein product: CASSYWQNGRSEQYF.